This entry lists 21 T cell receptor beta chains sequenced from one sample in a study of chemoradiotherapy in HPV16-positive cancers (dated by TCRdb to between 2021 and 2024). Library generation was performed with the immunoSEQ multiplex PCR assay. TCRdb mirrors the immuneACCESS table, restricted to in-frame sequences. Some clones are absent from its copies; in checked studies, under half trace to an unresolved V gene, and the reason for the others is unknown. This sample has over 1,500 clones in its table, and roughly 90% of those were observed once. About 6.7% of the sample belongs to the ten largest clones. Sequencing was performed on tumor tissue, taken from a patient who underwent chemoradiotherapy. The receptor source for this set is a human donor with HPV-associated anogenital cancer.

CDR3 residues: CASSLGWDSKTNYGYTF. The CDR3 DNA follows: TGTGCCAGCAGCTTAGGCTGGGACAGTAAAACCAACTATGGCTACACCTTC. The V call is TRBV11-2, the J call TRBJ1-2; the match to TRBD1 covers 7 bases. The CDR3 runs 17 residues. The trim removed 1 base at V and 2 bases at J, leaving 10 bases unmatched. Per germline, CDR1 SGHAT and CDR2 FQNNGV.

This chain joins TRBV19 and TRBJ2-2; a weak D match, TRBD2 (5 bases). Germline V gene sequence: CDR1 LNHDA, CDR2 SQIVND (reference sequence). The germline V and J ends were trimmed by 6 bases and 4 bases, with 18 bases remaining between them. CDR3 length: 16 amino acids. The CDR3 DNA reads as TGTGCCAGTAGCAACCGGGATACACTACGCACCGGGGAGCTGTTTTTT. As protein: CASSNRDTLRTGELFF.

This chain connects TRBV27 to TRBJ1-5; possible D gene TRBD1, 6 bases. The ends were cut back, 6 bases at V and 2 bases at J, with 17 bases in the middle. The CDR3 consists of 16 residues. CDR1 is MNHEY, CDR2 SMNVEV, per germline (reference sequence). The CDR3 DNA is TGTGCCAGCAGCGAGAACAGGGCTAAAGGCAATCAGCCCCAGCATTTT. This translates into CASSENRAKGNQPQHF.

This chain links TRBV6-1 with TRBJ2-7; D assignment may be TRBD1 or TRBD2 (6 bases each). Trimming took off 7 bases at V and 7 bases at J, with 14 bases between the two ends. The CDR3 spans 12 residues. Germline CDR1 reads MNHNS; CDR2 reads SASEGT. The CDR3 region is CASKTGAREQYF. The CDR3 nucleotides read TGTGCCAGCAAGACGGGGGCGCGTGAGCAGTACTTC.

The chain couples TRBV21-1 to TRBJ2-3; the D call TRBD2 from the table was never checked on the DNA. TRBV21-1 constitutes a pseudogene. This CDR3 has 15 residues. The CDR3 bases are TGTGCCAGCAGCTGCAACTTAGTCATGCAAGATACGCAGTATTTT. Translated, it gives CASSCNLVMQDTQYF.

J is TRBJ2-3 and V is TRBV30, with D possibly called TRBD1 or TRBD2 (5 bases each). V lost 4 bases, J lost 2 bases, and 13 bases lay in between. CDR1 and CDR2 from the germline V gene are GTSNPN and SVGIG (reference sequence). The CDR3 has 14 residues. CDR3 in amino acids: CAWKIWGTTDTQYF. In DNA form, the CDR3 reads TGTGCCTGGAAGATATGGGGGACCACAGATACGCAGTATTTT.

The CDR3 DNA follows: TGTGCCAGCAGTCGTGAAGCCAGGGGGCTCAACTATGGCTACACCTTC. It is translated as CASSREARGLNYGYTF. The chain joins TRBV27 to TRBJ1-2; 8 nucleotides align to TRBD1. After removal of 5 bases from V and 2 bases from J, the junction contained 10 bases not matched to a gene. This CDR3 region has 16 residues. From germline, CDR1 is MNHEY and CDR2 SMNVEV (reference sequence).

The CDR3 spells CASAPSPGPYEQYF. For the CDR3, the DNA is TGTGCTAGTGCCCCGTCACCGGGGCCCTACGAGCAGTACTTC. The V call is TRBV12-5, the J call TRBJ2-7; the D gene could be TRBD1 or TRBD2 (5 bases each). Deletions cut 7 bases from V and 2 bases from J, with 15 bases between. Germline CDR1 is LGHNT and CDR2 is FRNRAP. The CDR3 totals 14 residues.

This chain uses TRBV14 with TRBJ2-7; no clear D. The germline CDR1 and CDR2 sequences are SGHDN and FVKESK. This CDR3 is 13 amino acids long. V lost 3 bases to trimming and J lost 6 bases, with 12 bases between them. CDR3 DNA: TGTGCCAGCAGCCATTCCGGTCCCGCCGAGCAGTACTTC. It is translated as CASSHSGPAEQYF.

The V call is TRBV6-5, the J call TRBJ2-7; D may be TRBD1 or TRBD2 (5 bases each). The CDR3 is 13 residues long. The germline gives CDR1 MNHEY, CDR2 SVGAGI. The V gene lost 6 bases and the J gene lost 3 bases, with 12 bases spanning the gap. The CDR3 DNA sequence: TGTGCCAGCAGCCTGGGACGATTCTACGAGCAGTACTTC. This translates into CASSLGRFYEQYF.

The chain joins TRBV28 to TRBJ2-7, with D perhaps assigned TRBD1 or TRBD2 (5 bases each). With 6 bases removed from V and 9 bases from J, the gap between germline ends came to 21 bases. CDR1 is MDHEN and CDR2 is SYDVKM in the germline V gene. The CDR3 totals 14 residues. The CDR3, as DNA: TGTGCCAGCAGGGGAGAGAGACAGTACTCCCCGCAGTACTTC. This gives the protein CASRGERQYSPQYF.

J is TRBJ1-2 and V is TRBV2; the D gene is possibly TRBD1 (5 bases). The germline V gene encodes CDR1 SNHLY and CDR2 FYNNEI. The CDR3 extends over 14 amino acids. Deletions cut 2 bases from V and 8 bases from J, with 15 bases between. Here the CDR3 reads CASSESAGRRGYTF. CDR3 DNA: TGTGCCAGCAGTGAATCGGCAGGGCGACGAGGCTACACCTTC.

This clone was seen only once. V gene TRBV5-4 combines with J gene TRBJ2-6, with 12 bases aligning to TRBD2. V shed 4 bases, J shed 0 bases, and the junction held 2 bases outside the gene matches. This CDR3 has 17 residues. Germline V lookup: CDR1 SGHNT, CDR2 YYREEE (reference sequence). The CDR3 spells CASSPTSGGSGANVLTF. CDR3 in DNA: TGTGCCAGCAGCCCGACTAGCGGGGGCTCTGGGGCCAACGTCCTGACTTTC.

The gene calls are TRBV7-9 and TRBJ1-1; TRBD1 matches at 7 bases. The CDR3 loop spans 13 amino acids. V dropped 11 bases and J dropped 4; count of bases not matched to a gene: 10. Germline-derived CDR1 and CDR2 are SEHNR and FQNEAQ (reference sequence). The CDR3 spells CAGQIHRGTEAFF. CDR3 DNA sequence: TGTGCCGGACAGATCCACAGGGGCACTGAAGCTTTCTTT.

The chain couples TRBV5-1 to TRBJ1-1; TRBD1 aligns across 8 bases. V gave up 3 bases and J gave up 4 bases; unmatched junction bases: 5. Germline CDR1 reads SGHRS; CDR2 reads YFSETQ. This CDR3 spans 14 amino acids. CDR3 DNA: TGCGCCAGCAGCTCGGACAGGGTCGGCACTGAAGCTTTCTTT. Translation: CASSSDRVGTEAFF.

The V gene is TRBV2, the J gene TRBJ2-5; the match to TRBD1 covers 7 bases. Germline trimming cut 1 base from V and 1 base from J; bases unmatched to any gene: 6. The CDR3 loop spans 16 amino acids. Germline CDR1 is SNHLY and CDR2 is FYNNEI. The CDR3 DNA sequence: TGTGCCAGCAGTGAAGAGCTTTGGACAGGCCAAGAGACCCAGTACTTC. This codes for CASSEELWTGQETQYF.

The chain has TRBV9 and TRBJ1-2; 7 nucleotides match TRBD1. Trimming took 0 bases from V and 2 from J; bases not matched to a gene: 1. The CDR3 is 14 residues long. Germline CDR1 and CDR2: SGDLS and YYNGEE. Here the CDR3 DNA reads TGTGCCAGCAGCGTAGGGGGACAGAACTATGGCTACACCTTC. Its protein is CASSVGGQNYGYTF.

This clone was detected once. This sequence joins TRBV2 and TRBJ1-3, with D unresolved. Germline V lookup: CDR1 SNHLY, CDR2 FYNNEI. Trimming removed 7 bases at V and 0 bases at J, with 10 bases between. The CDR3 is 14 amino acids. The CDR3 here is CASTFSLSGNTIYF. The CDR3 DNA reads TGTGCCAGCACGTTCAGTCTCTCTGGAAACACCATATATTTT.

The chain couples TRBV19 to TRBJ2-2; D gene ambiguous. The germline V gene has CDR1 LNHDA and CDR2 SQIVND (reference sequence). Between the trimmed V and J ends, which lost 6 bases and 10 bases, there was a span of 12 bases. This CDR3 region has 12 residues. CDR3 amino acids: CASRDSPEELFF. CDR3 nucleotides: TGTGCCAGTAGAGATTCACCGGAGGAGCTGTTTTTT.

J is TRBJ2-3 and V is TRBV19, with a tentative D call TRBD1 (6 bases). This CDR3 region has 14 residues. Trimming pared 6 bases from V and 0 bases from J, leaving 10 bases between. The germline CDR1 and CDR2 sequences are LNHDA and SQIVND (reference sequence). CDR3 amino acids: CASRHQGSTDTQYF. The CDR3 DNA reads as TGTGCCAGTAGACACCAGGGGAGCACAGATACGCAGTATTTT.

This clone has just a few counts. V usage is TRBV4-1 and J usage is TRBJ1-5; 7 bases fit TRBD1. The CDR3 length is 15 residues. Germline loops: CDR1 MGHRA, CDR2 YSYEKL. V shed 4 bases and J 6 bases; nucleotides not matched to a gene: 9. CDR3 amino acids: CASSLNVQGGQPQHF. CDR3 nucleotides: TGCGCCAGCAGCCTCAATGTGCAGGGGGGTCAGCCCCAGCATTTT.